This T cell receptor (beta chain) stems from a study of blood T cells in healthy people across ages. Together with a sample-barcoded 5' primer, a J-beta primer mix was included in a second PCR lasting roughly 6 to 12 cycles. From each sample, at least 2.5 million paired-end reads containing CDR3 were obtained. One entry per CDR3 protein, called by TCRdb with MiXCR from the 5' RACE reads. The sample yields about 580,000 distinct CDR3 sequences, roughly 48% seen once. This clonotype came up a few times. This TCR derives from an elderly man in good health. The sequenced sample consisted of blood.

CDR3 in DNA: TGTGCCAGCAGTTTATCAAGGCCAGATACGCAGTATTTT. The encoded protein is CASSLSRPDTQYF. The chain carries TRBV27 and TRBJ2-3; D not certain. Germline V lookup: CDR1 MNHEY, CDR2 SMNVEV (reference sequence). CDR3 size: 13 residues. Trimming removed 0 bases at V and 4 bases at J, with 5 bases between.